The source of this T cell receptor (beta chain) is a study of blood T cell repertoires in COVID-19. The V segment lost 5 bases and the J segment 3 bases; nucleotides outside the gene matches: 3. CDR1 MNHEY and CDR2 SVGAGI come from the germline V gene. This CDR3 is built from 13 residues. Profiled with immunoSEQ multiplex PCR; TCRdb holds only in-frame clones, not every one. The data contain more than 75,000 clones, about 90% of them singletons. J is TRBJ2-7 and V is TRBV6-5; TRBD1 aligns across 8 bases. Sequenced: peripheral blood. The TCR comes from a man aged 45-60 years with COVID-19, enrolled during active disease. Here the CDR3 reads CASSQGANYEQYF. The CDR3 nucleotides are TGTGCCAGCAGTCAGGGGGCTAACTACGAGCAGTACTTC.